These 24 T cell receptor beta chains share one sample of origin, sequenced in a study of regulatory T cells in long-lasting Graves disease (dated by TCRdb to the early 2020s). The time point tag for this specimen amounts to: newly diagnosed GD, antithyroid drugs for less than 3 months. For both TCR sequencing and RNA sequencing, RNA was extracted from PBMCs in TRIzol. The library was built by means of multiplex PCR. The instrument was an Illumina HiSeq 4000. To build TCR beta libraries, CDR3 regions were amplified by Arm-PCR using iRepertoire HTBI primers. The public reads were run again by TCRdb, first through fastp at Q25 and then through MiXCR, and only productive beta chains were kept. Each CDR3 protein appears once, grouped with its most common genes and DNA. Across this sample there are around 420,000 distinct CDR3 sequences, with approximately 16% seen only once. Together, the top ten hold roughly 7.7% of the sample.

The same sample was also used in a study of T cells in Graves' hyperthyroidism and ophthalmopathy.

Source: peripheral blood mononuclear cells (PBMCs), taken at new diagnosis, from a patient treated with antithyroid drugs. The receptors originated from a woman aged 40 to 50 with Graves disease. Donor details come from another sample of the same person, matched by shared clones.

The CDR3 here is CSASKDSNSYEQYF. The CDR3 DNA sequence: TGCAGTGCTTCAAAGGACTCGAACTCCTACGAGCAGTACTTC. The chain links TRBV20-1 to TRBJ2-7; TRBD2 might be the D (5 bases). This CDR3 is 14 amino acids long. With 5 bases removed from V and 0 bases from J, the gap between germline ends came to 14 bases. CDR1 is DFQATT and CDR2 is SNEGSKA in the germline V gene (reference sequence).

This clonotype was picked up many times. This chain's CDR3 is CASSLQSGEGLFF. CDR3 nucleotide sequence: TGTGCCAGCAGCTTACAGAGCGGGGAGGGGCTGTTTTTT. This chain uses TRBV11-2 with TRBJ2-2; TRBD2 matches 7 bases. Germline lookup yields CDR1 SGHAT and CDR2 FQNNGV. Losses at the gene ends were 2 bases for V and 13 bases for J; bases not matched to a gene: 7. The CDR3 loop spans 13 amino acids.

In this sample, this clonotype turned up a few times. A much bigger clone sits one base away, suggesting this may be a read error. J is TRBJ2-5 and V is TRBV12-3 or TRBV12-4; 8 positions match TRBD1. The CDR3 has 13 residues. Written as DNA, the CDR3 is TGTGCCAGCAGCTCAACAGGGGGAGAGGCCCAGTACTTC. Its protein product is CASSSTGGEAQYF.

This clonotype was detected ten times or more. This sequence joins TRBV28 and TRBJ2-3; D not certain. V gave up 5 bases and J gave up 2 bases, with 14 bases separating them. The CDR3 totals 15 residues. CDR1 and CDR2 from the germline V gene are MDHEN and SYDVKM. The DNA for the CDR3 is TGTGCCAGCAGTCCGCCTGGGTGGAACACAGATACGCAGTATTTT. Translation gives CASSPPGWNTDTQYF.

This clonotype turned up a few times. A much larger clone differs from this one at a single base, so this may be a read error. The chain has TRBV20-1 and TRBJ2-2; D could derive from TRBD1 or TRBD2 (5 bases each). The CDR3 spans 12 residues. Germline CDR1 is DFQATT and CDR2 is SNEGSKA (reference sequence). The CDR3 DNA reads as TGCGGTGCCCGGGACAACACCGGGGAGCTGTTTTTT. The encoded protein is CGARDNTGELFF.

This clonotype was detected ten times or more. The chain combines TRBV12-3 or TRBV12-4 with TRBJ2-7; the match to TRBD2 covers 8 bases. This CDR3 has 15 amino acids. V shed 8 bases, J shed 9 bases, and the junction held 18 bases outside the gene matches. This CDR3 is CASAEFQRGGLGQYF. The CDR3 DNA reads TGTGCCAGCGCCGAGTTCCAGCGAGGGGGACTAGGGCAGTACTTC.

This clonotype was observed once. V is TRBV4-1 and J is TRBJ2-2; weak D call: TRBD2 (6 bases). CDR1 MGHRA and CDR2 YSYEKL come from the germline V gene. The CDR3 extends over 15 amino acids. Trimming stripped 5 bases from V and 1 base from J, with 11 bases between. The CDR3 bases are TGCGCCAGCAGCTTCGGGACTTGGAACACCGGGGAGCTGTTTTTT. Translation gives CASSFGTWNTGELFF.

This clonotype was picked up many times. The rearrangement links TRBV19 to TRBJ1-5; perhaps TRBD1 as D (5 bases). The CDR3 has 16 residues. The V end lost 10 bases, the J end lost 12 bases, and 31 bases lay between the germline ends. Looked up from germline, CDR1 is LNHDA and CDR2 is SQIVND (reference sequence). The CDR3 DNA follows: TGTGCCACTCAGGGTGTCCAGGCCATTGGAAATCAGGTCCAGCATTTT. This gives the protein CATQGVQAIGNQVQHF. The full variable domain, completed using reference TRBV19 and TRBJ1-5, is DGGITQSPKYLFRKEGQNVTLSCEQNLNHDAMYWYRQDPGQGLRLIYYSQIVNDFQKGDIAEGYSVSREKKESFPLTVTSAQKNPTAFYLCATQGVQAIGNQVQHFGDGTRLSIL.

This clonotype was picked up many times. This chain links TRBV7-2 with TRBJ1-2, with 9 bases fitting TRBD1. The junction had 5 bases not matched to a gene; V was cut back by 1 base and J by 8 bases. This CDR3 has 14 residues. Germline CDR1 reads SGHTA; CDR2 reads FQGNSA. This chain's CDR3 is CASSLDGTGSGYTF. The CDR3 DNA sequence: TGTGCCAGCAGCTTAGATGGGACAGGGTCCGGCTACACCTTC.

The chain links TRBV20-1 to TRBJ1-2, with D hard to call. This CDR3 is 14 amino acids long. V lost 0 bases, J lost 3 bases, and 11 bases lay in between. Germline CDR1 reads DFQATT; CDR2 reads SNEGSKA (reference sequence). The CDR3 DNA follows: TGCAGTGCTAGAGATCTCGGGGAGGACTATGGCTACACCTTC. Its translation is CSARDLGEDYGYTF.

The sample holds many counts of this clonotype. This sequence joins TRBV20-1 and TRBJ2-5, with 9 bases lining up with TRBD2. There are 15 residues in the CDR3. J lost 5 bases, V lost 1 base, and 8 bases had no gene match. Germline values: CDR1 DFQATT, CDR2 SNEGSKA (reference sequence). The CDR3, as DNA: TGCAGTGCTAGAGTTAGCGGGAGCGTAGGTGAGACCCAGTACTTC. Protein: CSARVSGSVGETQYF.

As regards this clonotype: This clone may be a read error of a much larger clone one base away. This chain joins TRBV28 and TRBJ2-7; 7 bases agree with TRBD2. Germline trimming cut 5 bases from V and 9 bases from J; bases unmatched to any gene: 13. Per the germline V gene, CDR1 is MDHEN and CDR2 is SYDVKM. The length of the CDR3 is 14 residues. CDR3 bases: TGTGCCAGCAGTCGTAGCGGGTCCGGCGACGGGCAGTACTTC. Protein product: CASSRSGSGDGQYF.

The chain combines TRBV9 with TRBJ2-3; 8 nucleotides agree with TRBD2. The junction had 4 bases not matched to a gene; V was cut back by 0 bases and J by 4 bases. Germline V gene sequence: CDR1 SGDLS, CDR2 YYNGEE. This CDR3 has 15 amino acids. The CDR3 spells CASSVDREGADTQYF. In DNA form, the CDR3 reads TGTGCCAGCAGCGTAGATCGGGAGGGCGCAGATACGCAGTATTTT.

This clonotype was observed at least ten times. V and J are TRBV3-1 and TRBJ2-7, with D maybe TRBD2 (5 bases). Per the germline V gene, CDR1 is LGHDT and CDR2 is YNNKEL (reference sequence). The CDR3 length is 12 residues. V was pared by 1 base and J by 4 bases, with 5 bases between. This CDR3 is CASSQGGYEQYF. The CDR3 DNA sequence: TGTGCCAGCAGCCAAGGAGGGTACGAGCAGTACTTC.

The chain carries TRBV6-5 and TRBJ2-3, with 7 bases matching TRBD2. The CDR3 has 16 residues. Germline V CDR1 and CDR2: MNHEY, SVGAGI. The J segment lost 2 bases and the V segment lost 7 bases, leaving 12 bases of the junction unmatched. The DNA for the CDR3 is TGTGCCAGCACCCCCTACCCCGGGGGGACCACAGATACGCAGTATTTT. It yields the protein CASTPYPGGTTDTQYF.

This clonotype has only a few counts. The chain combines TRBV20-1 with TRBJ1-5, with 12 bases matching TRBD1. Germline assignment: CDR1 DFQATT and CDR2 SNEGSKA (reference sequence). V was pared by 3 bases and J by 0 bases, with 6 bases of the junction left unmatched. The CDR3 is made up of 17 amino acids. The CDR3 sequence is CSASQGQGATSNQPQHF. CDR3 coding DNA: TGCAGTGCTAGCCAGGGACAGGGGGCCACTAGCAATCAGCCCCAGCATTTT.

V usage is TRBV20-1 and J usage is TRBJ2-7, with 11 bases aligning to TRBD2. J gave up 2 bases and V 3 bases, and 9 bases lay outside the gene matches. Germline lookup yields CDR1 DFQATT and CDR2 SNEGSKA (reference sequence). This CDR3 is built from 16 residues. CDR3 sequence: CSASPGLAEPPYEQYF. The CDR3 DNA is TGCAGTGCTAGCCCGGGACTAGCGGAACCCCCCTACGAGCAGTACTTC.

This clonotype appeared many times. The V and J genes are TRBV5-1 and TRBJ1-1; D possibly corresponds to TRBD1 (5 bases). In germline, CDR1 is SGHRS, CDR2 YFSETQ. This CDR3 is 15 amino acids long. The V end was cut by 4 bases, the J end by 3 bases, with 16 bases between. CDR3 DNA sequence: TGCGCCAGCAGCCCCTACCTAGGGACCCACACTGAAGCTTTCTTT. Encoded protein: CASSPYLGTHTEAFF.

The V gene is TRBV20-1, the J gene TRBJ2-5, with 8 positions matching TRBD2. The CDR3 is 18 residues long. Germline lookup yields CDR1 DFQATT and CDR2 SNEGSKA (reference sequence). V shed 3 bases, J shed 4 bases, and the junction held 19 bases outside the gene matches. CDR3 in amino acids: CSASTPEGIAGQGETQYF. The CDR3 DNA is TGCAGTGCTAGTACCCCCGAGGGAATAGCGGGACAAGGAGAGACCCAGTACTTC.

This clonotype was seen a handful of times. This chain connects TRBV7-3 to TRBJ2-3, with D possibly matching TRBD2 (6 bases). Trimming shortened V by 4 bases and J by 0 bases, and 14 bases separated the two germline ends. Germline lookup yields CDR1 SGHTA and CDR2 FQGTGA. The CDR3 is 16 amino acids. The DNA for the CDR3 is TGTGCCAGCAGCTCCGGGACTCACGCTAGCACAGATACGCAGTATTTT. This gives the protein CASSSGTHASTDTQYF.

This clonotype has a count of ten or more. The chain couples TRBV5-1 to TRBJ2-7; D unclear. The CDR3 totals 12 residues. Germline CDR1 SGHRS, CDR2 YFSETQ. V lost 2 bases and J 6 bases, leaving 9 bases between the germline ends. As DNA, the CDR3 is TGCGCCAGCAGCTTAACGGGTGCCGAGCAGTACTTC. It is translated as CASSLTGAEQYF. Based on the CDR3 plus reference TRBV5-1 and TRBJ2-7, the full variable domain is KAGVTQTPRYLIKTRGQQVTLSCSPISGHRSVSWYQQTPGQGLQFLFEYFSETQRNKGNFPGRFSGRQFSNSRSEMNVSTLELGDSALYLCASSLTGAEQYFGPGTRLTVT.

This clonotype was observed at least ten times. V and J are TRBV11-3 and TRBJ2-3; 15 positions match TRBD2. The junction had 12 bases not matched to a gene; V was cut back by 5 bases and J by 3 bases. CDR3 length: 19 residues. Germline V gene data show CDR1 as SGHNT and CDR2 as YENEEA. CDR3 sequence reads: CASSPGLAGGWGRTDTQYF. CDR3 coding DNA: TGTGCCAGCAGCCCGGGACTAGCGGGAGGATGGGGGCGGACAGATACGCAGTATTTT. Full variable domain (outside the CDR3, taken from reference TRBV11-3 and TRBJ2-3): EAGVVQSPRYKIIEKKQPVAFWCNPISGHNTLYWYLQNLGQGPELLIRYENEEAVDDSQLPKDRFSAERLKGVDSTLKIQPAELGDSAVYLCASSPGLAGGWGRTDTQYFGPGTRLTVL.

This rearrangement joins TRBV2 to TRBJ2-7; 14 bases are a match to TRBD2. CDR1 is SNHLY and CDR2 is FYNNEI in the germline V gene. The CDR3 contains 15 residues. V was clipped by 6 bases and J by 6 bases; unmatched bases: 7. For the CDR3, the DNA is TGTGCCAGCAGATCCGGGACTAGCGGGAGTCGCGAGCAGTACTTC. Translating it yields CASRSGTSGSREQYF.

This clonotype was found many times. The CDR3 protein is CATSDSTGLAVSTDTQYF. CDR3 DNA sequence: TGTGCCACCAGTGATTCCACCGGACTAGCGGTTAGCACAGATACGCAGTATTTT. The V gene is TRBV24-1, the J gene TRBJ2-3, with 10 bases matching TRBD2. V trimming: 2 bases; J trimming: 0 bases; junction bases outside the gene matches: 7. In germline, CDR1 is KGHDR, CDR2 SFDVKD. The CDR3 is made up of 18 amino acids.